A selection of T cell receptor beta chains follows, all from one sample in a study of cytomegalovirus exposure and HLA in healthy donors. Profiling relied on immunoSEQ multiplex PCR, and the TCRdb table lists in-frame clones only, not all of them. In the table there are over 90,000 clones, around two thirds of which are singletons. Sequenced: PBMCs. Receptors were obtained from a woman aged 45-59 years in good health and CMV-seronegative. The CDR3 runs from the conserved cysteine through the conserved F or W. The D gene is left open where the match is weak. Clone size is not always given. Where it is, it says once, few, many or a class for expanded clones.

v_call	clone_size	j_call	d_call	cdr3_aa	cdr3_nt
TRBV27	-	TRBJ1-2	TRBD1	CASSQIRQGGSYGYTF	TGTGCCAGCAGTCAGATAAGACAGGGGGGGTCCTATGGCTACACCTTC
TRBV18	-	TRBJ2-3	TRBD2	CASSPPPASGRFDTQYF	TGTGCCAGCTCACCACCGCCAGCTAGCGGGAGGTTCGATACGCAGTATTTT
TRBV5-4	-	TRBJ2-7	-	CASSLQGKGQYF	TGTGCCAGCAGCTTGCAGGGGAAGGGGCAGTACTTC
TRBV10-2	-	TRBJ1-2	-	CASSESGQGGGYTF	TGCGCCAGCAGTGAGTCCGGCCAGGGTGGCGGCTACACCTTC
TRBV7-6	-	TRBJ1-3	-	CASSLGELVSGNTIYF	TGTGCCAGCAGCTTAGGTGAATTAGTCTCTGGAAACACCATATATTTT
TRBV6-1	-	TRBJ2-5	-	CAGKMAMAGETQYF	TGTGCCGGGAAAATGGCCATGGCGGGGGAGACCCAGTACTTC
TRBV19	-	TRBJ2-3	-	CASSTPRRGAQTDTQYF	TGTGCCAGTAGTACACCCAGGAGGGGCGCACAAACAGATACGCAGTATTTT
TRBV27	-	TRBJ2-7	TRBD1	CASTSGTGGIYEQYF	TGTGCCAGCACCTCCGGGACAGGGGGTATCTACGAGCAGTACTTC
TRBV10-3	-	TRBJ2-5	TRBD2	CAIRALAEETQYF	TGTGCCATCAGGGCACTAGCGGAAGAGACCCAGTACTTC
TRBV6-6	-	TRBJ2-5	-	CASIYSPDSQETQYF	TGTGCCAGCATTTATAGCCCGGACAGCCAAGAGACCCAGTACTTC
TRBV7-9	few	TRBJ2-1	TRBD2	CASSSRTSGKYTGNEQFF	TGTGCCAGCAGCTCCCGTACCAGCGGGAAATATACTGGCAATGAGCAGTTCTTC
TRBV5-1	-	TRBJ1-1	TRBD1	CASRPTGSTEAFF	TGCGCCAGCAGACCGACAGGGAGCACTGAAGCTTTCTTT
TRBV10-1	-	TRBJ2-7	TRBD1	CASSTGGSSYEQYF	TGCGCCAGCAGTACAGGGGGCAGCTCCTACGAGCAGTACTTC
TRBV5-1	-	TRBJ2-3	TRBD2	CASSGGGASSDTQYF	TGCGCCAGCAGCGGCGGGGGGGCTTCGTCAGATACGCAGTATTTT
TRBV6-1	-	TRBJ1-4	TRBD1	CASRKTGVNEKLFF	TGTGCCAGCAGGAAGACAGGGGTTAATGAAAAACTGTTTTTT
TRBV5-1	-	TRBJ1-4	TRBD1	CASSRGQGFEKLFF	TGCGCCAGCAGCCGGGGACAGGGGTTTGAAAAACTGTTTTTT
TRBV5-1	few	TRBJ2-7	TRBD2	CASSVSGVRVDEQYF	TGCGCCAGCAGCGTTAGCGGGGTCAGGGTGGACGAGCAGTACTTC